The table lists the clone carrying this T cell receptor beta chain with a count of one. The repertoire was sequenced with immunoSEQ multiplex PCR; TCRdb's copy has only in-frame clones and lacks some. The table has under 20,000 clones, around 90% seen once. This record comes from a study of PD-L1 blockade in urothelial cancer. With 5 bases removed from V and 0 bases from J, the gap between germline ends came to 8 bases. Per the germline V gene, CDR1 is SNHLY and CDR2 is FYNNEI. The CDR3 has 14 amino acids. The receptor was isolated from a man between 50 and 59 years old with urothelial cancer. The input for sequencing was PBMCs, taken around atezolizumab (anti-PD-L1) treatment. This chain joins TRBV2 and TRBJ1-3; D ambiguous. CDR3: CASSSMSSGNTIYF. The DNA for the CDR3 is TGTGCCAGCAGTAGTATGAGCTCTGGAAACACCATATATTTT.